This T cell receptor beta chain was identified in a study of T cell repertoires in cytomegalovirus infection. Across the whole study: The public TCR beta signatures pointed to both CMV infection and matching HLA type.

The CDR3 has 13 residues. Germline V lookup: CDR1 MNHEY, CDR2 SVGAGI. V shed 0 bases and J 6 bases; nucleotides not matched to a gene: 2. TCRdb re-derived calls from the reads in MiXCR, one entry per CDR3 protein. This table holds about 900,000 distinct CDR3 sequences, about a third found once. This clonotype was seen only a few times. Its antigen is still unknown. Findings of the study overall: Summed public TCR beta family frequency identified CMV carriers bearing the relevant HLA. The response measured ex vivo was dominated by TCR beta clonotypes (HLA-C-restricted and CMV-specific).

The chain couples TRBV6-5 to TRBJ2-7, with TRBD1 matching over 7 bases. This TCR derives from a human donor in good health (CMV status not recorded). Some clones in this sample may be carry-over from other donors' samples. Here the sequenced sample was cultured CD8+ T cells from PBMCs, taken from culture after CMV antigen stimulation. The CDR3 nucleotides read TGTGCCAGCAGTTACTCGAAGGGGGCCGAGCAGTACTTC. Translation: CASSYSKGAEQYF.